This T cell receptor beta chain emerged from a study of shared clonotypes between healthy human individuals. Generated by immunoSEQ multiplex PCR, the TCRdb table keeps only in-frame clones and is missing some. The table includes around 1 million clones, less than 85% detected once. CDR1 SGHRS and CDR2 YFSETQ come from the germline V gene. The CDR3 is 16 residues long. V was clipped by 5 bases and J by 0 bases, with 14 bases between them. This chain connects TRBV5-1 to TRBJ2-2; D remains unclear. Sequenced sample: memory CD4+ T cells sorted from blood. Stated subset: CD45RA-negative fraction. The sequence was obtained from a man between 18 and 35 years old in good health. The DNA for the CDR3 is TGCGCCAGCAGTCCTCCCCACATAACGAACACCGGGGAGCTGTTTTTT. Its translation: CASSPPHITNTGELFF. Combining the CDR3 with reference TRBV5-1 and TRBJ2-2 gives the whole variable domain KAGVTQTPRYLIKTRGQQVTLSCSPISGHRSVSWYQQTPGQGLQFLFEYFSETQRNKGNFPGRFSGRQFSNSRSEMNVSTLELGDSALYLCASSPPHITNTGELFFGEGSRLTVL.